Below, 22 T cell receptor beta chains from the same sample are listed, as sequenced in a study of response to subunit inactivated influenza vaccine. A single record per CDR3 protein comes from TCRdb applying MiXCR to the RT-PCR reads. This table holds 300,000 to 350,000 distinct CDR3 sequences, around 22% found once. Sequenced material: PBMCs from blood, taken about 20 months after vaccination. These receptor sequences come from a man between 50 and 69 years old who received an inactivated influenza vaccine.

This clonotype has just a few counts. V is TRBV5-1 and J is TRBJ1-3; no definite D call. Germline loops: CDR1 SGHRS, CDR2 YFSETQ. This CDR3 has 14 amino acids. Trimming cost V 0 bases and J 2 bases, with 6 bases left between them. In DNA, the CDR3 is TGCGCCAGCAGCTTGGGGGAGACTGGAAACACCATATATTTT. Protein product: CASSLGETGNTIYF.

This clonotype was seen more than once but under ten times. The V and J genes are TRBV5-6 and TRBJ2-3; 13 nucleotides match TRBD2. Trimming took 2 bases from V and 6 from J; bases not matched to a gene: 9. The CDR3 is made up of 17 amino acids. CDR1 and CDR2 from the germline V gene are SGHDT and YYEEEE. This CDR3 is CASSLKGLAGLGDTQYF. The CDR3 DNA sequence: TGTGCCAGCAGCTTAAAGGGACTAGCGGGACTTGGCGATACGCAGTATTTT.

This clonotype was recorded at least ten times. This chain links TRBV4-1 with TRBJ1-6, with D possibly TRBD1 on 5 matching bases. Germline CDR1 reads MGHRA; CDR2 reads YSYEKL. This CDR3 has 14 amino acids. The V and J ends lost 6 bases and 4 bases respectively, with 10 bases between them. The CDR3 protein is CASSRDSYNSPLHF. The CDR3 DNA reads TGCGCCAGCAGTCGCGACAGTTATAATTCACCCCTCCACTTT.

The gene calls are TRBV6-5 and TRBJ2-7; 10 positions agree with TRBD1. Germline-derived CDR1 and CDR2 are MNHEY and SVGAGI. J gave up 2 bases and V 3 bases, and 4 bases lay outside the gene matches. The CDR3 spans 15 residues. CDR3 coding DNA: TGTGCCAGCAGTTATGGGACAGGGGTAACCTACGAGCAGTACTTC. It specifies CASSYGTGVTYEQYF.

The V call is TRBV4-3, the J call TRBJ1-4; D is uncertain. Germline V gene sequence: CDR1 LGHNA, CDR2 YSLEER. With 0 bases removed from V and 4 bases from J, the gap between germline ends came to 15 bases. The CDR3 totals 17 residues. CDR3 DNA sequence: TGCGCCAGCAGCCAAGATCTTACCGAGGCGGATAATGAAAAACTGTTTTTT. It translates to CASSQDLTEADNEKLFF.

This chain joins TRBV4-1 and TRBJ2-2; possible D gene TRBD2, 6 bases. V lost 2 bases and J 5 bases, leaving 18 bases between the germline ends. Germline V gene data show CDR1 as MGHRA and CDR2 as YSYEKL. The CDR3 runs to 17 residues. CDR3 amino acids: CASSQRGQRAGTGELFF. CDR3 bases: TGCGCCAGCAGCCAAAGAGGCCAGCGCGCGGGGACCGGGGAGCTGTTTTTT.

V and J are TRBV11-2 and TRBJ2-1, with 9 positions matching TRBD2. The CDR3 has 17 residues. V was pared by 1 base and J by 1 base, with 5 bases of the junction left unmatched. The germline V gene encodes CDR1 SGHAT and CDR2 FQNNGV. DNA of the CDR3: TGTGCCAGCAGCTTAGGGTGGACTAGCGCTTCCTACAATGAGCAGTTCTTC. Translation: CASSLGWTSASYNEQFF. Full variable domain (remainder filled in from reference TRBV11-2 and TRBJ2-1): EAGVAQSPRYKIIEKRQSVAFWCNPISGHATLYWYQQILGQGPKLLIQFQNNGVVDDSQLPKDRFSAERLKGVDSTLKIQPAKLEDSAVYLCASSLGWTSASYNEQFFGPGTRLTVL.

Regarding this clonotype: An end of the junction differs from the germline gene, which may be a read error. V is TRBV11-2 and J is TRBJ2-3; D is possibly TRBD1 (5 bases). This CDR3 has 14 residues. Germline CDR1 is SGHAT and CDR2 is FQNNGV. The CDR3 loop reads CASSLGLGPDSQYF. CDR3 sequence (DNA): TGTGCCAGCAGCTTGGGGCTTGGACCAGATTCGCAGTATTTT.

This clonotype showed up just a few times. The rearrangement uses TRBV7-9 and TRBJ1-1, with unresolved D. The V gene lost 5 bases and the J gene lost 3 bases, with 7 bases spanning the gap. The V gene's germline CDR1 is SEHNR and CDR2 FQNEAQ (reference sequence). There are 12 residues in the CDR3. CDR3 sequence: CASSTQDTEAFF. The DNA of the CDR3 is TGTGCCAGCAGCACCCAGGACACTGAAGCTTTCTTT.

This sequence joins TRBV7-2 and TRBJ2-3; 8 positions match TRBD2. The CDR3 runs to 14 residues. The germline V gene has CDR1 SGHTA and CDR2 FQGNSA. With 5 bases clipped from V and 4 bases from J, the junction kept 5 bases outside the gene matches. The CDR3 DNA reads TGTGCCAGCAGCCGGACTAGCCGCGCAGATACGCAGTATTTT. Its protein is CASSRTSRADTQYF.

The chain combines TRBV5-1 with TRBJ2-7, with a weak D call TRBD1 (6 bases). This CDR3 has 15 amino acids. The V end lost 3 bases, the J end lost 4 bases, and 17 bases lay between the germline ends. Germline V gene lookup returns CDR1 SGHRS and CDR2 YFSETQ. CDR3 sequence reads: CASSSTGLHVYEQYF. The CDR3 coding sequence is TGCGCCAGCAGCTCAACAGGGCTGCACGTTTACGAGCAGTACTTC.

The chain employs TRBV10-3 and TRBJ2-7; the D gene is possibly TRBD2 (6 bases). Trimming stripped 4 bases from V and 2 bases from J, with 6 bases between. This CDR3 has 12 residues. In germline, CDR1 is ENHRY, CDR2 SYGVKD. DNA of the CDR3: TGTGCCATCAGTGGGACTACCTACGAGCAGTACTTC. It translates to CAISGTTYEQYF.

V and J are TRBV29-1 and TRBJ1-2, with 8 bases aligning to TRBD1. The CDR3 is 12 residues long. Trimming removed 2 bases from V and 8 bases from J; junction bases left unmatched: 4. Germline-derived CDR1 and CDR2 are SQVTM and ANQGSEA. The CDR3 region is CSVEQGAGGYTF. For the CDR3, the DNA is TGCAGCGTTGAACAGGGGGCAGGGGGCTACACCTTC.

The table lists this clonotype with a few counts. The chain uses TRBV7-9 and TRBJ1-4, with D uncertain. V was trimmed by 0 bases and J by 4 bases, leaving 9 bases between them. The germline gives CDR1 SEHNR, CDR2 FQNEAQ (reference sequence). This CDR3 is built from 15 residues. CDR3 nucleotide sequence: TGTGCCAGCAGCTTAGCTGCAGGCATTAATGAAAAACTGTTTTTT. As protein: CASSLAAGINEKLFF.

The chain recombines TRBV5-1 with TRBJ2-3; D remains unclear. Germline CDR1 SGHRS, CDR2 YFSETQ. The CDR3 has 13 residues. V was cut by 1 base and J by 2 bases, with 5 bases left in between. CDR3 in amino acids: CASSLTNTDTQYF. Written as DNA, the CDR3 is TGCGCCAGCAGCTTGACTAACACAGATACGCAGTATTTT.

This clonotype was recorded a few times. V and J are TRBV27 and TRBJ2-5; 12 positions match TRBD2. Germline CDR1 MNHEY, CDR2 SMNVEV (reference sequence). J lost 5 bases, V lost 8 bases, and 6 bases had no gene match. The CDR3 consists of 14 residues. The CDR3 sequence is CASRGLAGSETQYF. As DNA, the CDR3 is TGTGCCAGCCGAGGACTAGCGGGATCGGAGACCCAGTACTTC.

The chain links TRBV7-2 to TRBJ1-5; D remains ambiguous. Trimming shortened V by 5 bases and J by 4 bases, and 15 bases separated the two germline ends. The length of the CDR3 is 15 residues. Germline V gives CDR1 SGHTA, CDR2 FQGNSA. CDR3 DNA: TGTGCCAGCAGCCTAAGCTCCAGCAAGAATCAGCCCCAGCATTTT. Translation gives CASSLSSSKNQPQHF.

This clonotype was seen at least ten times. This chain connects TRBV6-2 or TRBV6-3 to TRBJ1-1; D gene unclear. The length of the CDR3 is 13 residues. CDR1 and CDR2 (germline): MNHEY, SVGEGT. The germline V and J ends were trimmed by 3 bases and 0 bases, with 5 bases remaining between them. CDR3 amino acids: CASSYSVNTEAFF. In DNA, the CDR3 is TGTGCCAGCAGTTATTCAGTGAACACTGAAGCTTTCTTT.

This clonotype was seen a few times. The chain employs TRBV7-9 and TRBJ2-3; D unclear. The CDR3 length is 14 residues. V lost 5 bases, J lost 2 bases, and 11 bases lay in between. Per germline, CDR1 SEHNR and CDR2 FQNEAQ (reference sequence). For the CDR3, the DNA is TGTGCCAGCAGCAATTATGATGACACAGATACGCAGTATTTT. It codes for CASSNYDDTDTQYF. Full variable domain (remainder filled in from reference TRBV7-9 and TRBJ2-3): DTGVSQNPRHKITKRGQNVTFRCDPISEHNRLYWYRQTLGQGPEFLTYFQNEAQLEKSRLLSDRFSAERPKGSFSTLEIQRTEQGDSAMYLCASSNYDDTDTQYFGPGTRLTVL.

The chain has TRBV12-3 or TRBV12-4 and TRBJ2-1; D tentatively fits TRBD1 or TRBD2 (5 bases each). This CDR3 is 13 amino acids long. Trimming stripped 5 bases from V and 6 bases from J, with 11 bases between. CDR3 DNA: TGTGCCAGCAGTACTACCGGGGCCAATGAGCAGTTCTTC. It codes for CASSTTGANEQFF.

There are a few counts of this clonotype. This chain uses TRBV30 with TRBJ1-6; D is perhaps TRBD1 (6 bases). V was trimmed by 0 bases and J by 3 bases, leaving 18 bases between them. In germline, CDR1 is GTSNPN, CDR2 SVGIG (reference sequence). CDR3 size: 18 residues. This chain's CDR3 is CAWSVKSGGGLYNSPLHF. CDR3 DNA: TGTGCCTGGAGTGTAAAGTCTGGTGGGGGGCTCTATAATTCACCCCTCCACTTT.

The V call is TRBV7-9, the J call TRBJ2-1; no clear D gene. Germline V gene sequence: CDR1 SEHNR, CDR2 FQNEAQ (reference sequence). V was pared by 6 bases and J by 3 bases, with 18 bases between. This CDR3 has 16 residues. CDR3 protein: CASSPRAATGYNEQFF. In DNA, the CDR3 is TGTGCCAGCAGTCCAAGGGCGGCGACGGGCTACAATGAGCAGTTCTTC.